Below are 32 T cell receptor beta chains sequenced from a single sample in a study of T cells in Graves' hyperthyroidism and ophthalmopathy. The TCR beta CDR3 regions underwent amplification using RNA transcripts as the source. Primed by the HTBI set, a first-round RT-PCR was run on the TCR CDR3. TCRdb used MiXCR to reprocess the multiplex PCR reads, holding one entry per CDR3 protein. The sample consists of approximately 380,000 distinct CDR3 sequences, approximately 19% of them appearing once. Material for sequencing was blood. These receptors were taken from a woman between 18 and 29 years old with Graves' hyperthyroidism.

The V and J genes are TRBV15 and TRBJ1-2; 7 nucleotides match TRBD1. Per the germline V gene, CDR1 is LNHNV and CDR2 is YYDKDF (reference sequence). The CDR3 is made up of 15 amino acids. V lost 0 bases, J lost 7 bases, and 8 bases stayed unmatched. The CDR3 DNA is TGTGCCACCAGCAGAGATCGATTTGCAGGGGGTGGCTACACCTTC. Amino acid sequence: CATSRDRFAGGGYTF.

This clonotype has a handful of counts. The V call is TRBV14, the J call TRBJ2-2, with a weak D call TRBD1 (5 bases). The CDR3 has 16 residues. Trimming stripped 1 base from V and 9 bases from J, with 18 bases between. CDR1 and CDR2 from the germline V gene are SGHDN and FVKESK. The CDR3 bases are TGTGCCAGCAGCCAAGTTGCGACAGAATTTACCCGGGAGCTGTTTTTT. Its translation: CASSQVATEFTRELFF.

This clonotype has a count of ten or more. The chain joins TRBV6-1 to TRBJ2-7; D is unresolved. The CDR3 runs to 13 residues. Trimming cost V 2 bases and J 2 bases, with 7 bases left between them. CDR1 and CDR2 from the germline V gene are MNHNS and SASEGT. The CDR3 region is CASSERYPYEQYF. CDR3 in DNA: TGTGCCAGCAGTGAACGATATCCCTACGAGCAGTACTTC.

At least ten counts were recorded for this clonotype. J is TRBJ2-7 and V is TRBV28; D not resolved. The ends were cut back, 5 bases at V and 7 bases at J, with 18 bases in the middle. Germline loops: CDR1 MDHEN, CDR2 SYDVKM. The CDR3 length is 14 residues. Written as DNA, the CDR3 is TGTGCCAGCAGTCCAACCTCGGTCCTCATAGAGCAGTACTTC. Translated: CASSPTSVLIEQYF.

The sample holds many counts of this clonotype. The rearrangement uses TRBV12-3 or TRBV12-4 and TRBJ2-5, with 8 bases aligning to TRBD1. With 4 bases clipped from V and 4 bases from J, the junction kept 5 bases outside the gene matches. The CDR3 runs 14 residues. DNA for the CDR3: TGTGCCAGCAGTTATACAGGGGGGCCAGAGACCCAGTACTTC. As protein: CASSYTGGPETQYF.

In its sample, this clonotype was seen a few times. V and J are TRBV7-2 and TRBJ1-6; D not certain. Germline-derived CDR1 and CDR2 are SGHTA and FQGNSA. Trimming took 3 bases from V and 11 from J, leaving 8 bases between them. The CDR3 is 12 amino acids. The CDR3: CASSFSGPPLHF. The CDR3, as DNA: TGTGCCAGCAGCTTCTCAGGACCACCCCTCCACTTT.

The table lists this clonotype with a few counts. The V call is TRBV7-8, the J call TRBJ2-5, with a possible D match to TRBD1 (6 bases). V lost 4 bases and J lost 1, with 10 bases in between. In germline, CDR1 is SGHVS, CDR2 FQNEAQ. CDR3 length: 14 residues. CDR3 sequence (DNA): TGTGCCAGCAGCTCGGGGACATTCCAAGAGACCCAGTACTTC. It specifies CASSSGTFQETQYF.

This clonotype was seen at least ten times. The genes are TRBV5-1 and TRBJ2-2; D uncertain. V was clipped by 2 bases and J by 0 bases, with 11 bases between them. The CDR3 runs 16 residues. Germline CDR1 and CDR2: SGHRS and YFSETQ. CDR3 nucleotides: TGCGCCAGCAGCTTCCAGGCGCTAACGAACACCGGGGAGCTGTTTTTT. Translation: CASSFQALTNTGELFF.

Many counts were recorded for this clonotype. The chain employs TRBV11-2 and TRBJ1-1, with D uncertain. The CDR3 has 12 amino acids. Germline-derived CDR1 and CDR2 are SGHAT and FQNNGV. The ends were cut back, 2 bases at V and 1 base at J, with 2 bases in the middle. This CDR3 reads CASSLTNTEAFF. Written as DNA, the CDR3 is TGTGCCAGCAGCTTAACGAACACTGAAGCTTTCTTT.

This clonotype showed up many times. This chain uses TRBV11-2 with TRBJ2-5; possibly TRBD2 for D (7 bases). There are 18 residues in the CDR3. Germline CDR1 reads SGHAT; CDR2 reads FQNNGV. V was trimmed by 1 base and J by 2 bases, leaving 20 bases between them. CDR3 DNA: TGTGCCAGCAGCTTAGGGGGGGCTAGCGGAGCTCATCAAGAGACCCAGTACTTC. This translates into CASSLGGASGAHQETQYF. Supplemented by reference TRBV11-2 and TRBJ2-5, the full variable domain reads EAGVAQSPRYKIIEKRQSVAFWCNPISGHATLYWYQQILGQGPKLLIQFQNNGVVDDSQLPKDRFSAERLKGVDSTLKIQPAKLEDSAVYLCASSLGGASGAHQETQYFGPGTRLLVL.

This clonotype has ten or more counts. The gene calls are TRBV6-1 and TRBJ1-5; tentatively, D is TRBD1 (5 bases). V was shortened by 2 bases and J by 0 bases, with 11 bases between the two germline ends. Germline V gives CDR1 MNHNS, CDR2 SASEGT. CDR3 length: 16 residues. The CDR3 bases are TGTGCCAGCAGTGAACGATCCAGGGATAGCAATCAGCCCCAGCATTTT. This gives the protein CASSERSRDSNQPQHF.

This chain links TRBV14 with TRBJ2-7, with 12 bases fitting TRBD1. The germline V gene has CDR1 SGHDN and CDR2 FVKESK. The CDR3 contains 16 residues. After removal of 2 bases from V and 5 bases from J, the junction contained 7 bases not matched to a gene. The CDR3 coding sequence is TGTGCCAGCAGCCAACCTCCGGGACAGGGGGCTGACGAGCAGTACTTC. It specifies CASSQPPGQGADEQYF.

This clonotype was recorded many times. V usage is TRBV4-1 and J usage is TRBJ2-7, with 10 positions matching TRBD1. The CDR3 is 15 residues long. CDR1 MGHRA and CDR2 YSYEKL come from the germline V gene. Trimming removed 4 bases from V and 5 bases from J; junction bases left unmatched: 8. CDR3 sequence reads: CASSRWDRGLNEQYF. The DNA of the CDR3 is TGCGCCAGCAGCCGATGGGACAGGGGCCTGAACGAGCAGTACTTC.

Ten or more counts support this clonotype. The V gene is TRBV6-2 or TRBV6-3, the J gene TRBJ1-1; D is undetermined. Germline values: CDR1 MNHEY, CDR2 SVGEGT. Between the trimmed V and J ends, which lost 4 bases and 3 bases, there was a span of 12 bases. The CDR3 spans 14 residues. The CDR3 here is CASSSRTYYTEAFF. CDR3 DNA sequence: TGTGCCAGCAGTTCCCGCACGTATTACACTGAAGCTTTCTTT.

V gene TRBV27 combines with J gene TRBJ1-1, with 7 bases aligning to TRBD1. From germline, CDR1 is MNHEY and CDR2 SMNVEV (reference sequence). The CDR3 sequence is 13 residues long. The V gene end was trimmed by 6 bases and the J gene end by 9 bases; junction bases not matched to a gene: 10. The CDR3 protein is CASSPDRAYQAFF. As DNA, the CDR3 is TGTGCCAGCAGCCCCGACAGGGCCTACCAAGCTTTCTTT.

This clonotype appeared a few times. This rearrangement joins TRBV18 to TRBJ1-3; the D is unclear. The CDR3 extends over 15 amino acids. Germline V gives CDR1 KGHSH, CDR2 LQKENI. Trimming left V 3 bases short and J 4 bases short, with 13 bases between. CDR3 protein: CASSPYRTRGNTIYF. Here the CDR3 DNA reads TGTGCCAGCTCACCCTACCGGACCCGCGGAAACACCATATATTTT. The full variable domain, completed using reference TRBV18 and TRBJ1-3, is NAGVMQNPRHLVRRRGQEARLRCSPMKGHSHVYWYRQLPEEGLKFMVYLQKENIIDESGMPKERFSAEFPKEGPSILRIQQVVRGDSAAYFCASSPYRTRGNTIYFGEGSWLTVV.

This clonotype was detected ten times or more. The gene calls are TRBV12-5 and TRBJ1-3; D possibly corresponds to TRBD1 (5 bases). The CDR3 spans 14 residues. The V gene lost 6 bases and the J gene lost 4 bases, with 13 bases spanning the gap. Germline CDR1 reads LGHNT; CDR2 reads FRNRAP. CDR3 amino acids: CASGFGAVGNTIYF. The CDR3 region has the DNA TGTGCTAGTGGCTTCGGGGCCGTCGGAAACACCATATATTTT.

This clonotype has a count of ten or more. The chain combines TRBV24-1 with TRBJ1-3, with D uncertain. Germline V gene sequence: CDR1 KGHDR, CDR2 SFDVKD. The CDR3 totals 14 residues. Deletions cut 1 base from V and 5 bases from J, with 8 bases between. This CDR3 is CATSDLWGRNTIYF. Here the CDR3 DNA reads TGTGCCACCAGTGATTTATGGGGAAGAAACACCATATATTTT.

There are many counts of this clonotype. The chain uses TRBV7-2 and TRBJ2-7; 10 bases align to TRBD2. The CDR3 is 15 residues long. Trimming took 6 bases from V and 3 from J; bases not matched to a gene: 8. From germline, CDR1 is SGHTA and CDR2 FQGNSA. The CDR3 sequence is CASSPLAGAFYEQYF. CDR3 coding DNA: TGTGCCAGCAGTCCCCTAGCGGGGGCCTTCTACGAGCAGTACTTC.

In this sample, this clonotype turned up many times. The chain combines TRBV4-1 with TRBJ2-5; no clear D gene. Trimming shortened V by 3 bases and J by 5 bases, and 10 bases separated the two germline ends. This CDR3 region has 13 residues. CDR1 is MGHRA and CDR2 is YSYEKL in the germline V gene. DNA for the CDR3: TGCGCCAGCAGCCATGGGCTGTTCGAGACCCAGTACTTC. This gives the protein CASSHGLFETQYF.

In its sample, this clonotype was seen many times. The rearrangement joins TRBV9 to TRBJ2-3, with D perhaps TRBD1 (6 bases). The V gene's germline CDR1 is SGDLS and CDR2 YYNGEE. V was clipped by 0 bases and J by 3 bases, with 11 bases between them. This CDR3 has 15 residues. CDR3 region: CASSVEYGTTDTQYF. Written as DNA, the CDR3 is TGTGCCAGCAGCGTAGAGTATGGGACAACAGATACGCAGTATTTT.

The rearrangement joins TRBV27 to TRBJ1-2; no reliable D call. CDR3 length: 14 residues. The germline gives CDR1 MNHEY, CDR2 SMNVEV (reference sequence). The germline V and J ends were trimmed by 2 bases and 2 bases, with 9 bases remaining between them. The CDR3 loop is CASSLRPGNYGYTF. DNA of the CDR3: TGTGCCAGCAGTTTAAGACCGGGGAACTATGGCTACACCTTC.

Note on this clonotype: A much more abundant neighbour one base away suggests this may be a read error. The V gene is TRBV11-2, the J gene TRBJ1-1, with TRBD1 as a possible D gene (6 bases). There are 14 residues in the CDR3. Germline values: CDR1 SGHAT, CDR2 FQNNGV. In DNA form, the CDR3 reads TGTGTCAGCAGCTACCCTAGGACAGATCGCGAAGCTTTCTTT. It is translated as CVSSYPRTDREAFF.

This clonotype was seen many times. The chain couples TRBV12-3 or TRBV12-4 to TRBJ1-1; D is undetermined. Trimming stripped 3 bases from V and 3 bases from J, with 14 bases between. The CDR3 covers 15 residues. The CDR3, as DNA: TGTGCCAGCAGTTTCGACGGGAGAGCGGACACTGAAGCTTTCTTT. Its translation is CASSFDGRADTEAFF.

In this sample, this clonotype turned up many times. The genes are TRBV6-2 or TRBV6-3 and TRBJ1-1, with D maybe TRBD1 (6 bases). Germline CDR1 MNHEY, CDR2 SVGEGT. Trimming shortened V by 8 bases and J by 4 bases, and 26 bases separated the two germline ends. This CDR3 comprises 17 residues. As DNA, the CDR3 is TGTGCCAGCGACACCTCCCGGGACACCCGATCGGCCACTGAAGCTTTCTTT. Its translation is CASDTSRDTRSATEAFF.

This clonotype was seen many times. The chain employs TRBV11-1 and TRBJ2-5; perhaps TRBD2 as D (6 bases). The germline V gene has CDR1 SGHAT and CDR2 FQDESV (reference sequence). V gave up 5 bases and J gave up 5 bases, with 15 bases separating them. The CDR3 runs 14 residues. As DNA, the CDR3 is TGTGCCAGCAGCCAAAGGGACTTCCAGGAGACCCAGTACTTC. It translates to CASSQRDFQETQYF.

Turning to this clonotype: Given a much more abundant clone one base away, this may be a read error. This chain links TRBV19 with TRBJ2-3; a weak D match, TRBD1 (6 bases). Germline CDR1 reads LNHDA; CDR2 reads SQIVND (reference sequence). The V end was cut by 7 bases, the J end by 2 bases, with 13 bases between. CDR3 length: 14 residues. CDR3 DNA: TGTGCCAGTATCACGGGACACCTCACAGATACGCAGTATTTT. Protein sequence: CASITGHLTDTQYF.

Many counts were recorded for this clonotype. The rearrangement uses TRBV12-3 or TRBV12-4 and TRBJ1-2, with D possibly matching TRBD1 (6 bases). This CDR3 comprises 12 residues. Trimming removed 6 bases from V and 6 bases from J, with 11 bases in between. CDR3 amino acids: CASSQEGDGYTF. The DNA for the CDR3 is TGTGCCAGCAGCCAGGAGGGGGATGGCTACACCTTC.

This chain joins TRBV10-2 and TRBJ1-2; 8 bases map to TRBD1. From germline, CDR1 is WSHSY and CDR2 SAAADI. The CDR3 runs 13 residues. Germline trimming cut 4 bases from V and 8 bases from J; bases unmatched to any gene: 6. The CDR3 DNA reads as TGCGCCAGCAGTGCGGACAGGGAGGGAGGCTACACCTTC. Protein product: CASSADREGGYTF.

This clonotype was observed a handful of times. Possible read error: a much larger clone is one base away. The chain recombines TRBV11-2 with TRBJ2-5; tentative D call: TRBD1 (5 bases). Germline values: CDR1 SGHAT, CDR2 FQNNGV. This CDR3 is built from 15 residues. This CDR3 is CVSSLGDRAQETQYF. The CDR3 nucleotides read TGTGTCAGCAGCTTAGGTGACAGAGCTCAAGAGACCCAGTACTTC.

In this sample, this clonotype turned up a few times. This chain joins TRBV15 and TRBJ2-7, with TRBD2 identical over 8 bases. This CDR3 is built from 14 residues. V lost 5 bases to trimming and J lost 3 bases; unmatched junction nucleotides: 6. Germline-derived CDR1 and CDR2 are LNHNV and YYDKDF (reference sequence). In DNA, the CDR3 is TGTGCCACCAGCCTTCGGGGGGGCATCTACGAGCAGTACTTC. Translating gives CATSLRGGIYEQYF.

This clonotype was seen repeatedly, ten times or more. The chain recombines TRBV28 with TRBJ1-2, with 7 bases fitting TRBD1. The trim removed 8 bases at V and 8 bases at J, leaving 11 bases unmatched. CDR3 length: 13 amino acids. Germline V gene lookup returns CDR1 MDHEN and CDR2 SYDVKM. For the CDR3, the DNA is TGTGCCAGCTCTAACGACAGGGTTCAAGGCTACACCTTC. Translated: CASSNDRVQGYTF.